A single T cell receptor beta chain is shown here with its context. These data come from a study of blood T cells in healthy people across ages. Trimming shortened V by 6 bases and J by 6 bases, and 17 bases separated the two germline ends. The CDR3 extends over 14 amino acids. Using a J-beta primer mix together with a sample-barcoded 5' primer, a second PCR was run for about 6 to 11 cycles. Template switching added a 12-random-nucleotide identifier to every cDNA molecule. One entry per CDR3 protein results from TCRdb running MiXCR on the 5' RACE reads. The sample includes around 800,000 distinct CDR3 sequences, about 53% seen only once; the top ten take around 40%.

The clonotype was recovered from an elderly man in good health. This chain joins TRBV12-3 or TRBV12-4 and TRBJ1-2; D possibly corresponds to TRBD1 (5 bases). Sequenced sample: blood. DNA for the CDR3: TGTGCCAGCAGGCAGGGCAACATGACACATGGCTACACCTTC. Its protein product is CASRQGNMTHGYTF.